This T cell receptor (beta chain) stems from a study of control samples from healthy donors and cancer patients. Clones were sequenced by immunoSEQ multiplex PCR, and TCRdb holds only the in-frame ones, with some missing. The sample has just under 75,000 clones; roughly 87% are singletons. V lost 5 bases to trimming and J lost 10 bases; unmatched junction nucleotides: 7. This CDR3 region has 13 residues. This receptor was identified in a woman aged 45-59 years in good health. The sequenced sample was blood. This chain uses TRBV12-3 or TRBV12-4 with TRBJ1-1; 10 bases are a match to TRBD1. CDR3 DNA: TGTGCCAGCAGTCCCGGGACAGGGGTTACAGCTTTCTTT. Translating gives CASSPGTGVTAFF.